These T cell receptor beta chains were read from a single sample in a study of regulatory T cells in long-lasting Graves disease. Each CDR3 protein gets one entry after TCRdb re-called the multiplex PCR reads with MiXCR. The top ten hold approximately 20% of the sample, which has 350,000 to 450,000 distinct CDR3 sequences, about 10% seen once. The same specimen was also included in a second study, on T cells in Graves' hyperthyroidism and ophthalmopathy.

The input for sequencing was peripheral blood mononuclear cells (PBMCs), taken at new diagnosis, from a patient treated with antithyroid drugs. The receptors were gathered from a woman aged 18-35 years with Graves disease. The CDR3 runs from the conserved cysteine through the conserved F or W. A D gene is named only where the DNA matches it firmly. Not all rows give a size; the values are once, few, many and, for expanded clones, a class.

many	TRBV10-3	TRBJ2-7	TRBD2	TGTGCCATCAGTGAGACTAGCGGATACGAGCAGTACTTC	CAISETSGYEQYF
many	TRBV7-9	TRBJ2-3	.	TGTGCCAGCAGCCCTGAGGGGGGGCAAAACACAGATACGCAGTATTTT	CASSPEGGQNTDTQYF
many	TRBV4-1	TRBJ2-5	.	TGCGCCAGCAGCCGGTTTGAGGCGGAGACCCAGTACTTC	CASSRFEAETQYF
few	TRBV20-1	TRBJ2-7	TRBD1	TGCAGTGCCTCGGACAGGCCCGCCTACGAGCAGTACTTC	CSASDRPAYEQYF
many	TRBV11-2	TRBJ1-1	.	TGTGCCAGCAGAGAACAGGGCGGCACTGAAGCTTTCTTT	CASREQGGTEAFF
many	TRBV5-6	TRBJ2-5	.	TGTGCTTCCAGTTACACACCGGGGGAAGAGACCCAGTACTTC	CASSYTPGEETQYF
.	TRBV7-3	TRBJ2-2	.	TGTGCCAGCAGCTTGGATGAGGAGTGGGCCCGGGGCGGGGAGCTGTTTTTT	CASSLDEEWARGGELFF
many	TRBV7-2	TRBJ1-2	.	TGTGCCAGCAGCTTAGACAGGGATCGGGGCTACACCTTC	CASSLDRDRGYTF
few	TRBV18	TRBJ2-7	.	TGTGCCAGCTCACCACTTAGGCAGGGTGGGTCCTACGAGCAGTACTTC	CASSPLRQGGSYEQYF
.	TRBV6-1	TRBJ1-1	.	TGTGCCAGCCGGCGGTCCCCCGCTGAAGCTTTCTTT	CASRRSPAEAFF
many	TRBV6-5	TRBJ2-3	.	TGTGCCAGCAGTTACTCGATCATAACAGGAGGTTATTCAGGGTCTGTAGATACGCAGTATTTT	CASSYSIITGGYSGSVDTQYF
many	TRBV27	TRBJ2-5	.	TGTGCCAGCAGTTTGGACGAGGGAGAGACCCAGTACTTC	CASSLDEGETQYF
.	TRBV7-2	TRBJ2-7	.	.	CASSFYICSARGDSLYEQYF
.	TRBV14	TRBJ2-1	TRBD2	TGTGCCAGCAGCCAATTAAGAGCGCGGGGGGGCTACAATGAGCAGTTCTTC	CASSQLRARGGYNEQFF
many	TRBV6-2/TRBV6-3	TRBJ2-5	TRBD1	TGTGCCAGCAGTTACCCACAGGGGCCTACTCAAGAGACCCAGTACTTC	CASSYPQGPTQETQYF
.	TRBV3-1	TRBJ1-1	.	TGTGCCAGCAGCCCCGCGTGGGGGAACACTGAAGCTTTCTTT	CASSPAWGNTEAFF
many	TRBV6-1	TRBJ2-7	TRBD2	TGTGCCAGCATTTTGAGTCCGAGCCTAGCGGGAGGGTCCTACGAGCAGTACTTC	CASILSPSLAGGSYEQYF
few	TRBV6-1	TRBJ1-2	TRBD1	TGTGCCACCGCGGGCAGGGGGTTCTATGGCTACACCTTC	CATAGRGFYGYTF
.	TRBV6-1	TRBJ1-5	.	TGTGCCAGCAGTCCTTGGGGCGGCAATCAGCCCCAGCATTTT	CASSPWGGNQPQHF
many	TRBV6-1	TRBJ2-5	TRBD2	TGTGCCAGCAGTTACGGGGGAATAGCGGGAGGGTTAGAGACCCAGTACTTC	CASSYGGIAGGLETQYF
many	TRBV11-2	TRBJ2-1	TRBD1	TGTGCCAGCAGCTCGGTGACAGGGATGCTTGCGTTCTTC	CASSSVTGMLAFF
many	TRBV7-9	TRBJ1-1	.	TGTGCCAGCAGCTTCGGACTGCCGAACACTGAAGCTTTCTTT	CASSFGLPNTEAFF
few	TRBV29-1	TRBJ2-5	TRBD2	TGCAGCGTTGAAGATGAGGGACTATTACAGACCCAGCACTTC	CSVEDEGLLQTQHF
.	TRBV20-1	TRBJ2-3	.	TGCAGTTCAAAACCTTTCGGGTTAGGTACGCAGTATTTT	CSSKPFGLGTQYF
many	TRBV12-3/TRBV12-4	TRBJ2-7	TRBD1	TGTGCCAGCCAGGGACAGAGCTCCTACGAGCAGTACTTC	CASQGQSSYEQYF
few	TRBV2	TRBJ2-3	TRBD2	TGTGCCAGCAGTGACAGCGGGGTCACAGATACGCAGTATTTT	CASSDSGVTDTQYF
few	TRBV5-1	TRBJ2-3	TRBD2	TGCGCCAGCAGCTTAACGGGGGGGCCGGTGTCAAATACGCAGTATTTT	CASSLTGGPVSNTQYF
few	TRBV13	TRBJ2-5	TRBD2	TGTGCCAGCAGCTTCGGCGGGACTAGCCGTACCCAGTACTTC	CASSFGGTSRTQYF
.	TRBV5-1	TRBJ2-1	TRBD2	TGCGCCAGCAGCTCCCCCGGGGGACTAGCGGGGGGATGGAACAATGAGCAGTTCTTC	CASSSPGGLAGGWNNEQFF
few	TRBV6-1	TRBJ1-5	TRBD1	TGTGCCAGCATCTCCGACAGGGAGGGCAATCAGCCCCAGCATTTT	CASISDREGNQPQHF